This T cell receptor (beta chain) comes out of a study of TIL therapy for anti-PD-1-resistant metastatic lung cancer. Study overall: Tumors had a median PD-L1 proportion score of about 6%. By whole-exome sequencing, median non-synonymous tumor mutation burden was around 1.5 mutations per megabase.

Sequencing used immunoSEQ v3. Data came from immunoSEQ multiplex PCR; TCRdb stores just in-frame clones and leaves some out. The data show approximately 24,000 clones, 55% to 75% seen once. Germline-derived CDR1 and CDR2 are MNHNY and SVGAGI (reference sequence). This CDR3 comprises 14 residues. V lost 8 bases and J 0 bases, leaving 11 bases between the germline ends. Time point denoted: pre-treatment sample, taken before nivolumab and TIL therapy. Most excised metastases sampled were pleural nodules or supraclavicular lymph nodes. Enrollment ran from October 2017 to early 2020. The sequencing here drew on tumor tissue, taken at baseline. The receptor's source is a person aged 25 to 80 with non-small cell lung cancer. J is TRBJ1-5 and V is TRBV6-6, with TRBD1 as a possible D gene (5 bases). The CDR3 loop is CASCDRHSNQPQHF. CDR3 in DNA: TGTGCCAGCTGTGACAGACATAGCAATCAGCCCCAGCATTTT.